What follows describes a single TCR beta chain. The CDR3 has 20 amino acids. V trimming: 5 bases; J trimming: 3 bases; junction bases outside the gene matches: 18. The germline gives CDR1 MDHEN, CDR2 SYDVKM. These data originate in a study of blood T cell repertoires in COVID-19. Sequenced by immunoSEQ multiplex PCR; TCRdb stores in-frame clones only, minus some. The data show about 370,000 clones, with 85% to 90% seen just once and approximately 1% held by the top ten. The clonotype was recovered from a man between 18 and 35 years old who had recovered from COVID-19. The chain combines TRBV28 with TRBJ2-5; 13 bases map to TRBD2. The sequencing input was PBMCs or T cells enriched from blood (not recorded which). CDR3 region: CASSTSLGLAGDRVKETQYF. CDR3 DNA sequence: TGTGCCAGCAGTACCTCACTCGGACTAGCGGGAGATCGGGTCAAAGAGACCCAGTACTTC.